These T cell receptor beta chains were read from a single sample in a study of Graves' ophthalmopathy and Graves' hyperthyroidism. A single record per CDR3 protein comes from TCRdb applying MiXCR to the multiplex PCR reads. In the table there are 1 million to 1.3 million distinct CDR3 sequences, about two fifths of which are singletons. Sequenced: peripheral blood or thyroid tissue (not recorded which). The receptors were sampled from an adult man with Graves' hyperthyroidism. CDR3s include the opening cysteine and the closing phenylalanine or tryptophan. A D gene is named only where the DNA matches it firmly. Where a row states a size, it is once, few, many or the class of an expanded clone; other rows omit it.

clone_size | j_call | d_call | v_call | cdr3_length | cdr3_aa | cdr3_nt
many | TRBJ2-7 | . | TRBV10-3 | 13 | CAISEGWRYEQYF | TGTGCCATCAGTGAAGGCTGGCGTTACGAGCAGTACTTC
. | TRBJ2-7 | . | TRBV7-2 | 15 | CASSQTSRGTYEQYF | TGTGCCAGCAGCCAAACATCCCGTGGGACCTACGAGCAGTACTTC
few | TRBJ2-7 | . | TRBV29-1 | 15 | CSVGPNAGRIDEQYF | TGCAGCGTTGGGCCCAACGCAGGCCGTATCGACGAGCAGTACTTC
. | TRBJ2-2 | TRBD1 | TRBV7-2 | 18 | CASSGEVWDRGYTGELSW | TGTGCCAGCAGCGGGGAGGTTTGGGACAGGGGATACACCGGGGAGCTGTCTTGG
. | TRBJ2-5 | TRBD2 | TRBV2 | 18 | CASSLGLSGTGRRETQYF | TGTGCCAGCAGTCTGGGACTAAGCGGGACGGGTCGACGAGAGACCCAGTACTTC
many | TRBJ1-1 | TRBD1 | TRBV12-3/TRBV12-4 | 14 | CASRQMTGVLGAFF | TGTGCCAGCAGACAGATGACAGGGGTCTTGGGAGCTTTCTTT
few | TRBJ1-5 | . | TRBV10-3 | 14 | CAISEGVSVQPQHF | TGTGCCATCAGTGAGGGGGTTTCAGTTCAGCCCCAGCATTTT
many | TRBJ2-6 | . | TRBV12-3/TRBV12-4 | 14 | CASKPSSGANVLTF | TGTGCCAGCAAGCCGAGCTCTGGGGCCAACGTCCTGACTTTC
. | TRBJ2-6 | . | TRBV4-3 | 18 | CASSQDLVRRAGANVLTF | TGCGCCAGCAGCCAAGATCTGGTCCGTAGGGCTGGGGCCAACGTCCTGACTTTC
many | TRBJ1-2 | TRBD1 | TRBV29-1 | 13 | CSVGQGASYGYTF | TGCAGCGTCGGACAGGGGGCAAGCTATGGCTACACCTTC
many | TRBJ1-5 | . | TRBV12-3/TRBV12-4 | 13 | CASSFEENQPQHF | TGTGCCAGCAGTTTCGAGGAAAATCAGCCCCAGCATTTT
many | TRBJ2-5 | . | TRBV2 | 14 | CASNAVQPQETQYF | TGTGCCAGCAACGCGGTCCAGCCTCAAGAGACCCAGTACTTC
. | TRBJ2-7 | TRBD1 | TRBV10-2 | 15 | CASSAGQVGNYEQYF | TGCGCCAGCAGTGCCGGACAGGTGGGGAACTACGAGCAGTACTTC
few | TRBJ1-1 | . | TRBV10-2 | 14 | CASSEDGFSTEAFF | TGCGCCAGCAGTGAGGACGGCTTTAGCACTGAAGCTTTCTTT
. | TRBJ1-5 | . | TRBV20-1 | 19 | CSARGGIQGGFMLDQPQHF | TGCAGTGCTAGAGGGGGGATACAGGGTGGTTTTATGTTGGATCAGCCCCAGCATTTT
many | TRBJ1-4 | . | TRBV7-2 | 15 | CASSPGGGAGEKLFF | TGTGCCAGCAGCCCGGGTGGAGGGGCGGGTGAAAAACTGTTTTTT
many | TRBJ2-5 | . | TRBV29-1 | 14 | CSAGPLEEKETQYF | TGCAGCGCGGGACCTCTGGAGGAAAAAGAGACCCAGTACTTC
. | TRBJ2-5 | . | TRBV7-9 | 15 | CASSWTIVRGETQYF | TGTGCCAGCAGCTGGACTATCGTGAGAGGTGAGACCCAGTACTTC
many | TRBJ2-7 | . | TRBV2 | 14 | CASLRGGGFDEQYF | TGTGCCAGCCTAAGGGGAGGGGGCTTCGACGAGCAGTACTTC
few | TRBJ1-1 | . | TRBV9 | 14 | CASSVVKVNTEAFF | TGTGCCAGCAGCGTAGTGAAAGTGAACACTGAAGCTTTCTTT
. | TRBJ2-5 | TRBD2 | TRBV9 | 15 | CASSVVGAGVETQYF | TGTGCCAGCAGCGTAGTGGGAGCGGGAGTGGAGACCCAGTACTTC
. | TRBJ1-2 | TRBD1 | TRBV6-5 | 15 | CASSTGGFRNYGYTF | TGTGCCAGCAGTACAGGGGGCTTTCGGAACTATGGCTACACCTTC
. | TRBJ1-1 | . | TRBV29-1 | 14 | CSVEGGGVLTEAFF | TGCAGCGTTGAGGGCGGGGGTGTATTGACTGAAGCTTTCTTT
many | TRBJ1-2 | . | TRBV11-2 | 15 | CASSLVFGSMDGYTF | TGTGCCAGCAGCTTAGTTTTCGGCTCGATGGATGGCTACACCTTC
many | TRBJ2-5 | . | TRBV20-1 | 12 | CSARLGGETQYF | TGCAGTGCCAGACTTGGTGGCGAGACCCAGTACTTC
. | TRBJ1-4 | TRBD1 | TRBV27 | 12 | CASRKTGEKLFF | TGTGCCAGCCGCAAGACAGGGGAAAAACTGTTTTTT
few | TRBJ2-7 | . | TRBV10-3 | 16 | CTISELGSKNSYEQYF | TGTACCATCAGTGAGCTGGGTAGTAAGAACTCCTACGAGCAGTACTTC
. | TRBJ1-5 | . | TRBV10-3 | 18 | CAINRGYGYKPDTQPQHF | TGTGCCATCAACCGGGGTTATGGCTACAAACCGGACACTCAGCCCCAGCATTTT
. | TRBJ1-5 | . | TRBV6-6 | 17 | CASSTHAGGDSNQPQHF | TGTGCCAGCAGTACCCATGCTGGGGGTGATAGCAATCAGCCCCAGCATTTT
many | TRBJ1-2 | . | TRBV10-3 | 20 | CAISAKEAAEVREENYGYTF | TGTGCCATCAGTGCTAAGGAGGCGGCAGAAGTCCGAGAGGAAAACTATGGCTACACCTTC
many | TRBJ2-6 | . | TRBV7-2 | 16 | CASSLQGLTGANVLTF | TGTGCCAGCAGCCTGCAGGGGCTCACTGGGGCCAACGTCCTGACTTTC
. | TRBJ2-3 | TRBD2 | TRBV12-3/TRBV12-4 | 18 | CASSKGAGGILGTDTQYF | TGTGCCAGCAGTAAAGGGGCGGGAGGAATACTAGGCACAGATACGCAGTATTTT
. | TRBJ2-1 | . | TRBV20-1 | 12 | CSASLVYNEQFF | TGCAGTGCTAGTTTGGTCTACAATGAGCAGTTCTTC
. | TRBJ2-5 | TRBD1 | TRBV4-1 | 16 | CASSQDEGQGQETQYF | TGCGCCAGCAGCCAAGATGAGGGACAGGGCCAAGAGACCCAGTACTTC
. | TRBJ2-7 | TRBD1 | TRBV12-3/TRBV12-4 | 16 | CASSLRQGASIDEQYF | TGTGCCAGCAGTTTAAGACAGGGGGCAAGCATCGACGAGCAGTACTTC
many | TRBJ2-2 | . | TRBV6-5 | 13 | CATIRGNTGELFF | TGTGCCACCATCAGGGGTAACACCGGGGAGCTGTTTTTT
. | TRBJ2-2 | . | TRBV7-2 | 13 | CASSPRRGGELFF | TGTGCCAGCAGCCCACGTAGGGGCGGGGAGCTGTTTTTT
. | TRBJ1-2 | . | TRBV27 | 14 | CASRPGYSNYGYTF | TGTGCCAGCAGACCAGGGTACTCTAACTATGGCTACACCTTC
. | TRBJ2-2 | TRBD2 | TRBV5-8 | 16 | CASSLKELAATGELFF | TGTGCCAGCAGCTTGAAAGAACTAGCGGCCACCGGGGAGCTGTTTTTT
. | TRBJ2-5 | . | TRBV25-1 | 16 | CASIQGGRGGGETQYF | TGTGCCAGCATCCAAGGAGGCCGAGGAGGGGGGGAGACCCAGTACTTC
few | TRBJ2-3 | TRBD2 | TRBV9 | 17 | CASSATSGRARPDTQYF | TGTGCCAGCAGCGCCACTAGCGGGAGGGCCCGTCCAGATACGCAGTATTTT
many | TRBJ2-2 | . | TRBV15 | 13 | CASGPLNTGELFF | TGTGCCAGTGGACCACTCAACACCGGGGAGCTGTTTTTT
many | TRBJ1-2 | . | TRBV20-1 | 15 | CSARDSRRLGGGYTF | TGCAGTGCTAGAGATTCGCGCAGGCTCGGAGGTGGCTACACCTTC
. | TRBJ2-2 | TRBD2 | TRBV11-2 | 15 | CASTIRTSYTGELFF | TGTGCCAGCACCATAAGGACTAGCTACACCGGGGAGCTGTTTTTT
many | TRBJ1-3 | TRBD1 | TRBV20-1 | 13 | CSASRQGGNTIYF | TGCAGTGCTTCAAGACAGGGGGGAAACACCATATATTTT
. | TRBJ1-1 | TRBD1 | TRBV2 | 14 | CASSDHRQGPEAFF | TGTGCCAGCAGTGACCATCGACAGGGCCCAGAAGCTTTCTTT
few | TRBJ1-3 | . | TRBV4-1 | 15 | CASSQETNPGNTIYF | TGCGCCAGCAGCCAAGAAACGAACCCTGGAAACACCATATATTTT
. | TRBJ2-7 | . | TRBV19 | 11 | CASGRAREQYF | TGTGCCAGCGGCAGGGCTCGCGAGCAGTACTTC
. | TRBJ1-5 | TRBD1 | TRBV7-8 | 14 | CARPPGTGYQPQHF | TGTGCTAGACCACCCGGGACAGGGTATCAGCCCCAGCATTTT
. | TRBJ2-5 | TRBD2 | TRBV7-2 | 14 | CASTSSGDGETQYF | TGTGCTAGCACCTCTAGCGGGGACGGAGAGACCCAGTACTTC
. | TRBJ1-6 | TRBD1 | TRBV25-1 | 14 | CASSPGQGTTPLHF | TGTGCCAGCTCTCCGGGACAGGGTACGACACCCCTCCACTTT
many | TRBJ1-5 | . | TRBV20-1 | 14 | CSARTRGGGQPQHF | TGCAGTGCTAGAACTCGAGGGGGAGGGCAGCCCCAGCATTTT
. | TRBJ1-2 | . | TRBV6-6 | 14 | CASSEAPGLYGYTF | TGTGCCAGCAGTGAAGCCCCGGGACTGTATGGCTACACCTTC
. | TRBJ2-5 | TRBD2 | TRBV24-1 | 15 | CATGTEQREGETQYF | TGTGCCACGGGAACCGAACAGCGGGAGGGCGAGACCCAGTACTTC
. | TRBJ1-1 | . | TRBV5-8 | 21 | CASSSDTQGRAFFFMNTEAFF | TGTGCCAGCAGCTCGGACACTCAGGGCAGGGCCTTCTTCTTTATGAACACTGAAGCTTTCTTT